A single count supports the clone carrying this T cell receptor beta chain. Measured with immunoSEQ multiplex PCR; TCRdb has only the in-frame clones, and not every one. The sample includes roughly 680,000 clones, roughly nine tenths of them seen just once. These data are taken from a study of Ad26.COV2.S vaccination and SARS-CoV-2 variants. Treatment of the sample: some 20 received Ad26.COV2.S at low or high dose, single or two shots; 5 received placebo; per-sample allocation not given. All samples were drawn on day 63, counting from the first vaccine or placebo injection. Within Boston, the person who donated was an adult of 18-55 years. Germline assignment: CDR1 SQVTM and CDR2 ANQGSEA. This CDR3 is 12 amino acids long. V dropped 7 bases and J dropped 1 base, with 10 bases sitting between them.

This sequence joins TRBV29-1 and TRBJ1-1; weak D call: TRBD1 (6 bases). This receptor was obtained from a person between 18 and 65 years old who received the Ad26.COV2.S COVID-19 vaccine or a placebo. Source: peripheral blood, taken in a trial of Ad26.COV2.S vaccine versus placebo. The CDR3 region has the DNA TGCAGCGCGAACAGGGAGAACACTGAAGCTTTCTTT. Amino acid sequence: CSANRENTEAFF.